The clone carrying this T cell receptor (beta chain) was seen more than once but under ten times. What it recognizes is unknown. The entry originates in a study of blood T cells in healthy people across ages. Study-wide points: Unsorted PBMCs prevented conclusive naive versus antigen-experienced comparison. Strong correlation existed between TCR beta diversity and naive T cell percentage. While age rose, TCR beta diversity per million T cells dropped in a roughly linear way.

It was with a sample-barcoded 5' primer and a J-beta primer mix that a second PCR of roughly 6 to 12 cycles was run. MiXCR, applied by TCRdb to the 5' RACE reads, yields one record per CDR3 protein. The sample has about 1.5 million distinct CDR3 sequences, approximately 42% seen once. Whenever a sample was processed, at least 6 million PBMCs were isolated. The sequencing sample was made of blood. The source of this sequence is a woman aged 18-29 years in good health.

The CDR3 is CASSLVVTSGGEETQYF. The DNA of the CDR3 is TGTGCCAGCAGCTTAGTAGTGACTAGCGGGGGGGAAGAGACCCAGTACTTC. The chain has TRBV7-2 and TRBJ2-5; 14 nucleotides match TRBD2. V shed 1 base and J 3 bases; nucleotides not matched to a gene: 4. Germline CDR1 and CDR2: SGHTA and FQGNSA. This CDR3 contains 17 residues.